This T cell receptor (beta chain) stems from a study of T cells in Graves' hyperthyroidism and ophthalmopathy. Study-level findings and limits: Model-based prediction identified ophthalmopathy a median approximately 6.2 months prior to its onset.

With V trimmed by 3 bases and J by 4 bases, 5 bases remained unmatched. From germline, CDR1 is LNHNV and CDR2 YYDKDF (reference sequence). The CDR3 contains 16 residues. Regions amplified from RNA transcripts were the TCR beta CDR3 regions. HTBI primers drove first-round RT-PCR of the TCR CDR3. TCRdb redid the calling of the multiplex PCR reads with MiXCR, one entry per CDR3 protein. The data hold fewer than 300,000 distinct CDR3 sequences, with roughly 15% observed a single time. This clonotype was recorded many times. Its target is not known. The chain combines TRBV15 with TRBJ2-3; 12 positions match TRBD1. Sample: blood. This receptor was identified in a woman aged 50 to 60 with Graves' hyperthyroidism that later progressed to Graves' ophthalmopathy. The CDR3 protein is CATSRKGQGAADTQYF. In nucleotides, the CDR3 is TGTGCCACCAGCAGGAAGGGACAGGGGGCCGCAGATACGCAGTATTTT.